This is a list of T cell receptor beta chains from one sample in a study of T cell repertoires in cytomegalovirus infection. Their specific antigens are unknown. A single record per CDR3 protein comes from TCRdb applying MiXCR to the reads. The data hold about 700,000 distinct CDR3 sequences, with around 35% observed a single time. This material consisted of cultured PBMCs, taken from culture after CMV antigen stimulation. Receptors were obtained from a human donor in good health (CMV status not recorded). Some clones in this sample may be carry-over from other donors' samples. Both conserved end residues are part of each CDR3. The D gene is left open where the match is weak. The size field is filled for only some rows; it gives once, few, many or a size class.

J | V | D | size | CDR3 | DNA
TRBJ2-3 | TRBV7-2 | . | . | CASTLTAGANTDTQYF | TGTGCCAGCACCCTCACCGCGGGGGCGAACACAGATACGCAGTATTTT
TRBJ2-1 | TRBV11-2 | TRBD2 | few | CASSFLADVGNEQFF | TGTGCCAGCAGCTTCCTAGCGGACGTTGGGAATGAGCAGTTCTTC
TRBJ2-3 | TRBV7-8 | . | many | CASSQAPSGSTDTQYF | TGTGCCAGCAGCCAAGCACCCAGCGGAAGCACAGATACGCAGTATTTT
TRBJ1-1 | TRBV27 | . | . | CASSQTPYTEAFF | TGTGCCAGCAGTCAGACACCTTACACTGAAGCTTTCTTT
TRBJ1-1 | TRBV24-1 | . | once | CAPMDPEAFF | TGTGCCCCCATGGACCCTGAAGCTTTCTTT
TRBJ1-3 | TRBV7-2 | . | many | CASSLVVRSSGNTIYF | TGTGCCAGCAGCTTAGTGGTCAGGAGCTCTGGAAACACCATATATTTT
TRBJ2-1 | TRBV4-2 | TRBD2 | . | CASSQQTSGAYNEQFF | TGTGCCAGCAGCCAACAGACTAGCGGCGCTTACAATGAGCAGTTCTTC
TRBJ2-5 | TRBV6-5 | TRBD1 | few | CASTTQGDQETQYF | TGTGCCAGCACCACACAGGGGGACCAAGAGACCCAGTACTTC
TRBJ2-7 | TRBV7-2 | . | many | CASSPRLVGEQYF | TGTGCCAGCAGCCCCCGCTTAGTGGGTGAGCAGTACTTC
TRBJ2-3 | TRBV4-1 | TRBD2 | few | CASRLLAGSTDTQYF | TGCGCCAGCAGATTACTAGCGGGGAGCACAGATACGCAGTATTTT
TRBJ2-7 | TRBV12-3/TRBV12-4 | . | few | CASSDGQPYEQYF | TGTGCCAGCAGTGACGGACAGCCCTACGAGCAGTACTTC
TRBJ2-3 | TRBV6-5 | TRBD2 | few | CASSRSGTSGTDTQYF | TGTGCCAGCAGTAGATCCGGGACTAGCGGAACAGATACGCAGTATTTT
TRBJ1-1 | TRBV6-2/TRBV6-3 | . | few | CASSNFVEAFF | TGTGCCAGCAGTAACTTCGTTGAAGCTTTCTTT
TRBJ1-5 | TRBV6-1 | . | few | CASRRGNNQPQHF | TGTGCCAGCAGGCGGGGGAACAATCAGCCCCAGCATTTT
TRBJ2-1 | TRBV11-2 | TRBD2 | few | CASSFFGPAGAYNEQFF | TGTGCCAGCAGCTTCTTCGGCCCAGCGGGGGCCTACAATGAGCAGTTCTTC